The TCR beta chain described here comes from a study of blood T cells in healthy people across ages. This clonotype was observed a single time. J lost 3 bases, V lost 4 bases, and 14 bases had no gene match. The germline gives CDR1 SGHRS, CDR2 YFSETQ. This CDR3 contains 18 residues. A J-beta primer mix and a sample-barcoded 5' primer were used in a second PCR of roughly 6 to 12 cycles. A tag from a template-switch adaptor with 12 random nucleotides marked each cDNA molecule. TCRdb called the 5' RACE reads again in MiXCR, with one record for every CDR3 protein. The data contain approximately 2,000,000 distinct CDR3 sequences, roughly two fifths of them singletons. Per-sample PBMC isolation yielded at least 6 million cells.

The sequenced material came from blood. The clonotype was recovered from a human donor in good health. The chain employs TRBV5-1 and TRBJ2-2; 8 bases map to TRBD1. The CDR3 nucleotides read TGCGCCAGCAGCCCTCGGACAGGGCACTGGGGGGACACCGGGGAGCTGTTTTTT. Translation: CASSPRTGHWGDTGELFF.